Presented here are 30 T cell receptor beta chains from one specimen sequenced in a study of CD8 T cells in Susac syndrome. Reverse transcription of roughly 0.5 to 1 ug RNA was performed with random hexamers. TCRdb reanalysed the immunoSEQ multiplex PCR reads using MiXCR and keeps one entry per CDR3 protein. The sample includes some 200,000 distinct CDR3 sequences, approximately 95% of them seen just once. Sequencing was done on a sample of CD4+ T cells from PBMCs. These TCRs come from a human donor with Susac syndrome.

The chain recombines TRBV7-2 with TRBJ1-6; no reliable D call. V was trimmed by 5 bases and J by 1 base, leaving 18 bases between them. CDR1 is SGHTA and CDR2 is FQGNSA in the germline V gene. This CDR3 is 18 amino acids long. The CDR3 sequence: CASSITGPQESYNSPLHF. CDR3 in DNA: TGTGCCAGCAGCATAACCGGCCCGCAGGAGTCCTATAATTCACCCCTCCACTTT.

The J gene is TRBJ1-6, the V gene TRBV6-5; TRBD1 is a possible D gene (6 bases). The germline V gene encodes CDR1 MNHEY and CDR2 SVGAGI. The germline V and J ends were trimmed by 0 bases and 7 bases, with 10 bases remaining between them. CDR3 size: 15 residues. This chain's CDR3 is CASSYSTGFNSPLHF. In nucleotides, the CDR3 is TGTGCCAGCAGTTACTCGACAGGCTTCAATTCACCCCTCCACTTT.

This clonotype has a handful of counts. Here the CDR3 reads CASSPGTAYEQYF. DNA for the CDR3: TGTGCCAGCAGTCCCGGGACAGCTTACGAGCAGTACTTC. The chain carries TRBV12-3 or TRBV12-4 and TRBJ2-7; 7 bases are a match to TRBD1. CDR3 length equals 13 residues. The trim removed 5 bases at V and 4 bases at J, leaving 5 bases unmatched.

The chain links TRBV12-3 or TRBV12-4 to TRBJ1-1; TRBD1 is a possible D gene (6 bases). Trimming removed 5 bases from V and 4 bases from J, with 14 bases in between. The CDR3 contains 14 residues. As DNA, the CDR3 is TGTGCCAGCAGTCCGTTAACAGGGTTCACTGAAGCTTTCTTT. Its translation: CASSPLTGFTEAFF.

This clonotype was counted a single time. The chain couples TRBV15 to TRBJ1-2; TRBD1 is a possible D gene (6 bases). V was cut by 3 bases and J by 7 bases, with 12 bases left in between. The CDR3 contains 13 residues. Germline lookup yields CDR1 LNHNV and CDR2 YYDKDF (reference sequence). The DNA of the CDR3 is TGTGCCACCAGCAGGGCGGGGGCGGGTGGCTACACCTTC. Translation: CATSRAGAGGYTF.

This clonotype occurred once. The chain uses TRBV30 and TRBJ1-5, with a weak D call TRBD1 (5 bases). The CDR3 is 13 residues long. Germline CDR1 GTSNPN, CDR2 SVGIG (reference sequence). V lost 5 bases, J lost 3 bases, and 11 bases lay in between. The DNA for the CDR3 is TGTGCCTGGTCGGACATTGACAATCAGCCCCAGCATTTT. This sequence encodes CAWSDIDNQPQHF. The variable domain in full, completed from reference TRBV30 and TRBJ1-5, reads SQTIHQWPATLVQPVGSPLSLECTVEGTSNPNLYWYRQAAGRGLQLLFYSVGIGQISSEVPQNLSASRPQDRQFILSSKKLLLSDSGFYLCAWSDIDNQPQHFGDGTRLSIL.

V is TRBV9 and J is TRBJ2-5, with 8 nucleotides matching TRBD1. With V trimmed by 0 bases and J by 3 bases, 4 bases remained unmatched. The CDR3 spans 15 residues. Germline CDR1 reads SGDLS; CDR2 reads YYNGEE. The CDR3 protein is CASSVEQGVKETQYF. CDR3 bases: TGTGCCAGCAGCGTAGAACAGGGGGTAAAAGAGACCCAGTACTTC.

V usage is TRBV6-1 and J usage is TRBJ1-2; D unclear. Between the trimmed V and J ends, which lost 1 base and 10 bases, there was a span of 10 bases. Germline V gene data show CDR1 as MNHNS and CDR2 as SASEGT. CDR3 length: 12 amino acids. In DNA form, the CDR3 reads TGTGCCAGCAGTGAAGTTGCTTACTACTACACCTTC. It translates to CASSEVAYYYTF.

The rearrangement joins TRBV3-1 to TRBJ2-1; TRBD2 matches at 9 bases. Per germline, CDR1 LGHDT and CDR2 YNNKEL (reference sequence). The CDR3 loop spans 15 amino acids. Losses at the gene ends were 1 base for V and 6 bases for J; bases not matched to a gene: 4. CDR3 in DNA: TGTGCCAGCAGCCAAGGGGGACTAGCCCTCAATGAGCAGTTCTTC. It translates to CASSQGGLALNEQFF.

This clonotype has just one count. The CDR3 nucleotides are TGTGCCAGCAGTACGGGGTCCACCAATCAGCCCCAGCATTTT. It yields the protein CASSTGSTNQPQHF. The J gene is TRBJ1-5, the V gene TRBV12-3 or TRBV12-4; D uncertain. CDR3 length: 14 amino acids. Trimming removed 5 bases at V and 3 bases at J, with 11 bases between.

This clonotype was seen a single time. The chain uses TRBV29-1 and TRBJ2-2, with no clear D. Trimming took off 0 bases at V and 1 base at J, with 6 bases between the two ends. Germline CDR1 reads SQVTM; CDR2 reads ANQGSEA. This CDR3 comprises 14 residues. The CDR3 region is CSVEDHRNTGELFF. The DNA of the CDR3 is TGCAGCGTTGAAGATCACAGGAACACCGGGGAGCTGTTTTTT.

The V gene is TRBV7-2, the J gene TRBJ2-7, with 13 nucleotides matching TRBD2. This CDR3 region has 17 residues. The germline CDR1 and CDR2 sequences are SGHTA and FQGNSA. Germline trimming cut 6 bases from V and 1 base from J; bases unmatched to any gene: 9. The CDR3, as DNA: TGTGCCAGCAGTTCACCGGGACTAGCGGGGATTTCCTACGAGCAGTACTTC. As protein: CASSSPGLAGISYEQYF.

The chain uses TRBV9 and TRBJ1-3; D remains ambiguous. The CDR3 length is 15 residues. Germline V gives CDR1 SGDLS, CDR2 YYNGEE. The ends were cut back, 2 bases at V and 0 bases at J, with 9 bases in the middle. The CDR3 bases are TGTGCCAGCAGCGTTAGGCCCTTCTCTGGAAACACCATATATTTT. Translation: CASSVRPFSGNTIYF.

The chain has TRBV21-1 and TRBJ2-5. TRBV21-1 is recorded as a pseudogene. The CDR3 sequence is 13 residues long. Here the CDR3 reads CASSNSSPETQYF. The CDR3 DNA is TGTGCCAGCAGCAATTCCAGCCCAGAGACCCAGTACTTC.

This rearrangement joins TRBV12-3 or TRBV12-4 to TRBJ2-2; the match to TRBD1 covers 10 bases. V gave up 8 bases and J gave up 5 bases; unmatched junction bases: 8. This CDR3 comprises 15 residues. The CDR3 reads CASVGRQGATGELFF. CDR3 sequence (DNA): TGTGCCAGCGTAGGGCGACAGGGGGCGACCGGGGAGCTGTTTTTT.

The sample holds one count of this clonotype. The V and J genes are TRBV6-6 and TRBJ1-6; D not resolved. CDR3 length: 16 residues. Trimming stripped 3 bases from V and 7 bases from J, with 16 bases between. Germline V gene sequence: CDR1 MNHNY, CDR2 SVGAGI (reference sequence). CDR3 sequence (DNA): TGTGCCAGCAGTTATGCCCGGGAATCTCTGAATTCACCCCTCCACTTT. Its protein is CASSYARESLNSPLHF.

V is TRBV25-1 and J is TRBJ2-5; D is perhaps TRBD1 (6 bases). The length of the CDR3 is 15 residues. The germline gives CDR1 MGHDK, CDR2 SYGVNS. Deletions cut 0 bases from V and 3 bases from J, with 11 bases between. CDR3 coding DNA: TGTGCCAGCAGTGAATATTCGGCAGGGGAAGAGACCCAGTACTTC. This translates into CASSEYSAGEETQYF.

This clonotype showed up just once. V usage is TRBV25-1 and J usage is TRBJ1-1; unclear D gene. Germline CDR1 reads MGHDK; CDR2 reads SYGVNS. This CDR3 is 14 amino acids long. V gave up 3 bases and J gave up 1 base, with 9 bases separating them. The CDR3 DNA follows: TGTGCCAGCAGTGAGGCCCTTACGAACACTGAAGCTTTCTTT. This codes for CASSEALTNTEAFF.

The CDR3 protein is CASSSPGLPQHF. DNA of the CDR3: TGTGCCAGCAGTTCTCCGGGACTGCCCCAGCATTTT. The rearrangement uses TRBV12-3 or TRBV12-4 and TRBJ1-5, with D possibly being TRBD1 (5 bases). CDR3 size: 12 residues. V lost 4 bases and J 9 bases, leaving 10 bases between the germline ends.

The V and J genes are TRBV3-1 and TRBJ2-7; D gene ambiguous. Trimming shortened V by 1 base and J by 7 bases, and 11 bases separated the two germline ends. The CDR3 spans 13 residues. Germline lookup yields CDR1 LGHDT and CDR2 YNNKEL (reference sequence). In DNA, the CDR3 is TGTGCCAGCAGCCAAGTCCCCCAGGCTGAGCAGTACTTC. Encoded protein: CASSQVPQAEQYF.

This clonotype has just one count. This sequence joins TRBV30 and TRBJ1-5; a possible D gene is TRBD1 (5 bases). This CDR3 contains 15 residues. Germline V gene sequence: CDR1 GTSNPN, CDR2 SVGIG (reference sequence). Between the trimmed V and J ends, which lost 1 base and 3 bases, there was a span of 13 bases. Here the CDR3 DNA reads TGTGCCTGGAGTGACCGGACAAGTTACAATCAGCCCCAGCATTTT. It translates to CAWSDRTSYNQPQHF.

This chain connects TRBV10-3 to TRBJ1-1; TRBD1 matches 9 bases. The CDR3 runs 15 residues. The trim removed 2 bases at V and 2 bases at J, leaving 3 bases unmatched. Germline CDR1 and CDR2: ENHRY and SYGVKD. CDR3 DNA: TGTGCCATCAGTGAGCCGGGACAGGGAAACACTGAAGCTTTCTTT. This sequence encodes CAISEPGQGNTEAFF.

The chain employs TRBV30 and TRBJ2-6, with D tentatively TRBD1 (6 bases). Trimming removed 4 bases from V and 0 bases from J, with 10 bases in between. CDR1 and CDR2 (germline): GTSNPN, SVGIG (reference sequence). The length of the CDR3 is 15 residues. The DNA of the CDR3 is TGTGCCTGGAACAGGGCGGACTCTGGGGCCAACGTCCTGACTTTC. Translation gives CAWNRADSGANVLTF.

The chain links TRBV29-1 to TRBJ1-1; TRBD1 might be the D (5 bases). V was pared by 8 bases and J by 1 base, with 14 bases between. The CDR3 has 13 residues. Germline CDR1 and CDR2: SQVTM and ANQGSEA. The CDR3 DNA reads as TGCAGCTTCGTTCGTGGGGCGAACACTGAAGCTTTCTTT. It codes for CSFVRGANTEAFF.

As for this clonotype: A junction boundary mismatches the germline segment, possibly from a read error. The chain links TRBV7-9 to TRBJ1-1; TRBD1 might be the D (5 bases). The CDR3 is 14 residues long. Germline-derived CDR1 and CDR2 are SEHNR and FQNEAQ (reference sequence). CDR3 nucleotides: TGCACCAGCAGCTTAGAGGGGACGAACACTGAAGCTTTCTTT. It encodes CTSSLEGTNTEAFF. The full variable domain, in which reference TRBV7-9 and TRBJ1-1 provide the parts outside the CDR3, is DTGVSQNPRHKITKRGQNVTFRCDPISEHNRLYWYRQTLGQGPEFLTYFQNEAQLEKSRLLSDRFSAERPKGSFSTLEIQRTEQGDSAMYLCTSSLEGTNTEAFFGQGTRLTVV.

V usage is TRBV15 and J usage is TRBJ1-1, with D possibly being TRBD1 (5 bases). The germline V and J ends were trimmed by 0 bases and 3 bases, with 11 bases remaining between them. This CDR3 is 15 amino acids long. The germline gives CDR1 LNHNV, CDR2 YYDKDF (reference sequence). The CDR3 nucleotides are TGTGCCACCAGCAGAGATGGGGGGTATCACACTGAAGCTTTCTTT. Translation gives CATSRDGGYHTEAFF.

The chain employs TRBV6-2 or TRBV6-3 and TRBJ2-2; 10 nucleotides agree with TRBD1. This CDR3 is 14 amino acids long. The germline V gene encodes CDR1 MNHEY and CDR2 SVGEGT. The J segment lost 3 bases and the V segment lost 8 bases, leaving 3 bases of the junction unmatched. The CDR3 region is CASGDRGYTGELFF. Written as DNA, the CDR3 is TGTGCCAGCGGGGACAGGGGATACACCGGGGAGCTGTTTTTT.

CDR3 bases: TGTGCCTGGAGTGTAGGGCCGGGGGGGCCGCAAAACATTCAGTACTTC. Amino acid sequence: CAWSVGPGGPQNIQYF. The chain is built from TRBV30 and TRBJ2-4; the match to TRBD2 covers 8 bases. The CDR3 totals 16 residues. Germline V CDR1 and CDR2: GTSNPN, SVGIG (reference sequence). V lost 0 bases, J lost 5 bases, and 9 bases stayed unmatched. The full variable domain, its missing parts supplied by reference TRBV30 and TRBJ2-4, is SQTIHQWPATLVQPVGSPLSLECTVEGTSNPNLYWYRQAAGRGLQLLFYSVGIGQISSEVPQNLSASRPQDRQFILSSKKLLLSDSGFYLCAWSVGPGGPQNIQYFGAGTRLSVL.

The chain carries TRBV20-1 and TRBJ1-5, with a tentative D call TRBD1 (5 bases). V lost 2 bases, J lost 7 bases, and 15 bases lay in between. This CDR3 contains 14 residues. The germline CDR1 and CDR2 sequences are DFQATT and SNEGSKA (reference sequence). CDR3 loop: CSARRVRDRQPQHF. CDR3 DNA: TGCAGTGCTAGAAGAGTCAGGGATAGACAGCCCCAGCATTTT.

V usage is TRBV12-3 or TRBV12-4 and J usage is TRBJ1-6; weak D call: TRBD1 (6 bases). With 6 bases removed from V and 8 bases from J, the gap between germline ends came to 14 bases. The CDR3 is made up of 14 amino acids. The CDR3 protein is CASRGTYADSPLHF. DNA for the CDR3: TGTGCCAGCAGGGGGACATACGCAGATTCACCCCTCCACTTT.